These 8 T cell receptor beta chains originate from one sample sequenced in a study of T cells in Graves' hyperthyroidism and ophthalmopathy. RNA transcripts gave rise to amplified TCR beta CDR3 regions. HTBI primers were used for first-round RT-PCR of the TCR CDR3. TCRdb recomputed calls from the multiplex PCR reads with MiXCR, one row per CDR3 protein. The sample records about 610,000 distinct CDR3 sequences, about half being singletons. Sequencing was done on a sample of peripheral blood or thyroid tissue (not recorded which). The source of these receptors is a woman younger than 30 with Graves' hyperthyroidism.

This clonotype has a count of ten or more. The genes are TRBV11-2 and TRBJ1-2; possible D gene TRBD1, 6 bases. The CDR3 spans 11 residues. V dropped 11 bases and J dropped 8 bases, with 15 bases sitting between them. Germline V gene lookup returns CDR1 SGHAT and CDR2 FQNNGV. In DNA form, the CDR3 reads TGTGCCCTTAAGGAAGGGGGAGGCTACACCTTC. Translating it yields CALKEGGGYTF.

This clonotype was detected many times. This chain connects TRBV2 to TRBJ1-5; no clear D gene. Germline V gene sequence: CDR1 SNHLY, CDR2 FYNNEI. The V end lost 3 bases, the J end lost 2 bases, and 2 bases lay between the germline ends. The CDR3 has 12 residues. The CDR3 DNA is TGTGCCAGCAGTGAGGGCAATCAGCCCCAGCATTTT. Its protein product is CASSEGNQPQHF.

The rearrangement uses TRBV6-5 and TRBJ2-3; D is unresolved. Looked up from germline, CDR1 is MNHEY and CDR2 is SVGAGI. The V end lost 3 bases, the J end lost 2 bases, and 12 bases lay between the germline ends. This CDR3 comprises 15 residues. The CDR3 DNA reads TGTGCCAGCAGTTATACTTTGGACCTCACAGATACGCAGTATTTT. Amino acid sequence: CASSYTLDLTDTQYF.

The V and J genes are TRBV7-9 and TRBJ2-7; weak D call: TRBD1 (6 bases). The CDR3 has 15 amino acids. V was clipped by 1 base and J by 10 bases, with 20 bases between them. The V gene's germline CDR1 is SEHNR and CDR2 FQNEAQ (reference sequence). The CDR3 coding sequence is TGTGCCAGCAGCTTAGTCCGACAGGCCCAGGGAGACCAGTACTTC. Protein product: CASSLVRQAQGDQYF.

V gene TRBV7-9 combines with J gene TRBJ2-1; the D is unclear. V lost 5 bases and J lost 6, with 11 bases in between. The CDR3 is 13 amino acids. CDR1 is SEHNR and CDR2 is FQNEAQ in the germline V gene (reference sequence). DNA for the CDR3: TGTGCCAGCAGCCAGGACGCAGGCAATGAGCAGTTCTTC. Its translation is CASSQDAGNEQFF.

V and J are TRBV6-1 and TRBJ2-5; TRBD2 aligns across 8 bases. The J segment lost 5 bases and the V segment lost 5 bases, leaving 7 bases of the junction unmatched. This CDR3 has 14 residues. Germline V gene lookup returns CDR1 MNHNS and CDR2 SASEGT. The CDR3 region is CASSRGTSWETQYF. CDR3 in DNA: TGTGCCAGCAGTCGAGGGACTAGTTGGGAGACCCAGTACTTC.

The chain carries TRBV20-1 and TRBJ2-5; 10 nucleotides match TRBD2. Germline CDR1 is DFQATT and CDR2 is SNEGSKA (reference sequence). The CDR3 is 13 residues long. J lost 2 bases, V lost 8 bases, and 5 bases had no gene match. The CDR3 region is CSPWTSGQETQYF. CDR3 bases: TGCAGTCCCTGGACTAGCGGACAAGAGACCCAGTACTTC.

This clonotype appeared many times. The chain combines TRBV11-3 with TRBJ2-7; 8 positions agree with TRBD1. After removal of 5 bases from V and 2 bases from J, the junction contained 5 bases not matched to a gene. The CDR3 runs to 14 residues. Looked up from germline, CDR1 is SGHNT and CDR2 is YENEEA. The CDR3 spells CASSGRGLTYEQYF. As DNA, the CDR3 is TGTGCCAGCAGCGGCAGGGGGCTTACCTACGAGCAGTACTTC.